This is a list of T cell receptor beta chains from one sample in a study of blood T cell repertoires in COVID-19. Assay used: immunoSEQ multiplex PCR; TCRdb lists only in-frame clones, some missing. The repertoire holds some 350,000 clones, with around 86% as singletons. Sequencing was done on a sample of peripheral blood. These receptors were obtained from a woman aged 45 to 65 with COVID-19, enrolled during active disease. CDR3s include the opening cysteine and the closing phenylalanine or tryptophan. D genes are given only for firm matches. Clone size is not always given. Where it is, it says once, few, many or a class for expanded clones.

CDR3 length: 15
clone size: .
V gene: TRBV5-4
J gene: TRBJ2-1
D gene: TRBD2
CDR3 DNA: TGTGCCAGCAGCCCCGGACTAGCGGGAGACAATGAGCAGTTCTTC
CDR3 protein: CASSPGLAGDNEQFF

CDR3 length: 16
clone size: .
V gene: TRBV7-2
J gene: TRBJ2-1
D gene: .
CDR3 DNA: TGTGCCAGCAGCTTAGAATCGTGGAGCTCCTACAATGAGCAGTTCTTC
CDR3 protein: CASSLESWSSYNEQFF

CDR3 length: 15
clone size: once
V gene: TRBV5-1
J gene: TRBJ1-1
D gene: .
CDR3 DNA: TGCGCCAGCAGCTTGGTACCCAGGGCCAACACTGAAGCTTTCTTT
CDR3 protein: CASSLVPRANTEAFF

CDR3 length: 16
clone size: .
V gene: TRBV7-2
J gene: TRBJ2-7
D gene: TRBD2
CDR3 DNA: TGTGCCAGCAGCTTAGACGGGGGGAACTTCGTCGGCGAGCAGTACTTC
CDR3 protein: CASSLDGGNFVGEQYF

CDR3 length: 19
clone size: .
V gene: TRBV7-8
J gene: TRBJ2-1
D gene: TRBD2
CDR3 DNA: TGTGCCAGCAAGCCCTCGATGGCGGGAGAGTCTGGTTCCTACAATGAGCAGTTCTTC
CDR3 protein: CASKPSMAGESGSYNEQFF

CDR3 length: 13
clone size: once
V gene: TRBV6-5
J gene: TRBJ1-1
D gene: .
CDR3 DNA: TGTGCCAGCACCCTATTCAGGGGAACTGAAGCTTTCTTT
CDR3 protein: CASTLFRGTEAFF

CDR3 length: 14
clone size: .
V gene: TRBV30
J gene: TRBJ1-4
D gene: .
CDR3 DNA: TGTGCCTGGAGTGTACAGGTGGCTGTCGAAAAACTGTTTTTT
CDR3 protein: CAWSVQVAVEKLFF

CDR3 length: 16
clone size: .
V gene: TRBV28
J gene: TRBJ1-5
D gene: .
CDR3 DNA: TGTGCCAGCAGTTCCGGAGCAGGGTATAGCAATCAGCCCCAGCATTTT
CDR3 protein: CASSSGAGYSNQPQHF

CDR3 length: 15
clone size: .
V gene: TRBV5-1
J gene: TRBJ1-5
D gene: .
CDR3 DNA: TGCGCCAGCAGCTTGGTGGCCGGGAGCAATCAGCCCCAGCATTTT
CDR3 protein: CASSLVAGSNQPQHF

CDR3 length: 15
clone size: .
V gene: TRBV24-1
J gene: TRBJ2-5
D gene: .
CDR3 DNA: TGTGCCACCAGTGATTTGCACGAGGGAATAGAGACCCAGTACTTC
CDR3 protein: CATSDLHEGIETQYF

CDR3 length: 14
clone size: .
V gene: TRBV5-1
J gene: TRBJ1-2
D gene: .
CDR3 DNA: TGCGCCAGCAGCTTGGACGGCAGGGGATGGGGCTACACCTTC
CDR3 protein: CASSLDGRGWGYTF

CDR3 length: 9
clone size: .
V gene: TRBV20-1
J gene: TRBJ2-4
D gene: .
CDR3 DNA: TGCAGTGCTAGTGCAGGGGGGAACTTC
CDR3 protein: CSASAGGNF

CDR3 length: 13
clone size: few
V gene: TRBV5-1
J gene: TRBJ2-1
D gene: .
CDR3 DNA: TGCGCCAGCAGCTTGGGCTATTACAATGAGCAGTTCTTC
CDR3 protein: CASSLGYYNEQFF

CDR3 length: 17
clone size: .
V gene: TRBV6-2/TRBV6-3
J gene: TRBJ1-3
D gene: TRBD1
CDR3 DNA: TGTGCCAGCAGTCAGACAGGACAGGCGAGCTCTGGAAACACCATATATTTT
CDR3 protein: CASSQTGQASSGNTIYF

CDR3 length: 15
clone size: once
V gene: TRBV18
J gene: TRBJ2-7
D gene: TRBD1
CDR3 DNA: TGTGCCAGCTCACCAGGACAGGGTAAGGCCTACGAGCAGTACTTC
CDR3 protein: CASSPGQGKAYEQYF

CDR3 length: 17
clone size: .
V gene: TRBV3-1/TRBV3-2
J gene: TRBJ1-2
D gene: .
CDR3 DNA: TGTGCCAGCAGCCAAGGCCTCGGCAGGACTGGGAGCTATGGCTACACCTTC
CDR3 protein: CASSQGLGRTGSYGYTF

CDR3 length: 15
clone size: .
V gene: TRBV27
J gene: TRBJ1-5
D gene: TRBD1
CDR3 DNA: TGTGCCAGCCGATTCACAGGGGGCTTCAATCAGCCCCAGCATTTT
CDR3 protein: CASRFTGGFNQPQHF

CDR3 length: 15
clone size: .
V gene: TRBV7-9
J gene: TRBJ2-1
D gene: .
CDR3 DNA: TGTGCCAGCAGCATAATAGCGGAGACTATGTATGAGCAGTTCTTC
CDR3 protein: CASSIIAETMYEQFF

CDR3 length: 15
clone size: .
V gene: TRBV6-6
J gene: TRBJ1-5
D gene: TRBD1
CDR3 DNA: TGTGCCAGCAGTTACACCCAGGGGGGCTCGGTGGCCCAGCATTTT
CDR3 protein: CASSYTQGGSVAQHF

CDR3 length: 15
clone size: .
V gene: TRBV10-1
J gene: TRBJ1-6
D gene: TRBD1
CDR3 DNA: TGCGCCAGCAGTGAGTCATCAGGGGGTGGGACACCCCTCCACTTT
CDR3 protein: CASSESSGGGTPLHF

CDR3 length: 14
clone size: .
V gene: TRBV29-1
J gene: TRBJ1-1
D gene: TRBD1
CDR3 DNA: TGCAGCGTTCGCGGGGACAGGGTGAACACTGAAGCTTTCTTT
CDR3 protein: CSVRGDRVNTEAFF

CDR3 length: 15
clone size: .
V gene: TRBV4-1
J gene: TRBJ2-5
D gene: TRBD2
CDR3 DNA: TGCGCCAGCAGCCGGACTAGCGGGAGGGTGGAGACCCAGTACTTC
CDR3 protein: CASSRTSGRVETQYF

CDR3 length: 15
clone size: .
V gene: TRBV27
J gene: TRBJ2-7
D gene: TRBD2
CDR3 DNA: TGTGCCAGCAGTTTACGTAGCGGGAGGGCCTCCGAGCAGTACTTC
CDR3 protein: CASSLRSGRASEQYF

CDR3 length: 15
clone size: .
V gene: TRBV18
J gene: TRBJ2-1
D gene: TRBD2
CDR3 DNA: TGTGCCAGCTCACCACGGCGGGAGGGCCACGATGAGCAGTTCTTC
CDR3 protein: CASSPRREGHDEQFF

CDR3 length: 15
clone size: .
V gene: TRBV12-2
J gene: TRBJ1-1
D gene: .
CDR3 DNA: TGTGCAAGTCGCCCCCGGGAGGCTGGGGGCACTGAAGCTTTCTTT
CDR3 protein: CASRPREAGGTEAFF

CDR3 length: 15
clone size: .
V gene: TRBV18
J gene: TRBJ1-1
D gene: .
CDR3 DNA: TGTGCCAGCTCACCCGGTGGGGGCTCGAACACTGAAGCTTTCTTT
CDR3 protein: CASSPGGGSNTEAFF

CDR3 length: 13
clone size: .
V gene: TRBV6-2/TRBV6-3
J gene: TRBJ1-5
D gene: .
CDR3 DNA: TGTGCCAGCAGTTCTCGAGTGGTTCAACCCCAGCATTTT
CDR3 protein: CASSSRVVQPQHF

CDR3 length: 16
clone size: .
V gene: TRBV9
J gene: TRBJ2-2
D gene: TRBD2
CDR3 DNA: TGTGCCAGCAGCGTAACTAGCGGGAGGGCTGGCGGGGAGCTGTTTTTT
CDR3 protein: CASSVTSGRAGGELFF

CDR3 length: 14
clone size: few
V gene: TRBV7-2
J gene: TRBJ1-1
D gene: TRBD1
CDR3 DNA: TGTGCCAGCAGCTTGCCGGGACAGGGCACTGAAGCTTTCTTT
CDR3 protein: CASSLPGQGTEAFF

CDR3 length: 16
clone size: .
V gene: TRBV2
J gene: TRBJ1-2
D gene: .
CDR3 DNA: TGTGCCAGCACGGTACAGGGCGGGAGGCTGGACTATGGCTACACCTTC
CDR3 protein: CASTVQGGRLDYGYTF

CDR3 length: 15
clone size: once
V gene: TRBV7-2
J gene: TRBJ1-2
D gene: .
CDR3 DNA: TGTGCCAGCAGTTCACAGCTGGGCAGTTCAGATGGCTACACCTTC
CDR3 protein: CASSSQLGSSDGYTF

CDR3 length: 14
clone size: .
V gene: TRBV7-2
J gene: TRBJ2-3
D gene: .
CDR3 DNA: TGTGCCAGCAGGGTGGCGGGGAGCACAGATACGCAGTATTTT
CDR3 protein: CASRVAGSTDTQYF

CDR3 length: 16
clone size: .
V gene: TRBV3-1/TRBV3-2
J gene: TRBJ1-6
D gene: TRBD1
CDR3 DNA: TGTGCCAGCAGCCAATCACCGGGACAGGGGGCTTCACCCCTCCACTTT
CDR3 protein: CASSQSPGQGASPLHF

CDR3 length: 14
clone size: .
V gene: TRBV5-1
J gene: TRBJ2-7
D gene: TRBD1
CDR3 DNA: TGCGCCAGCAGCAAGGACAGGGCGATCTACGAGCAGTACTTC
CDR3 protein: CASSKDRAIYEQYF

CDR3 length: 13
clone size: .
V gene: TRBV27
J gene: TRBJ2-2
D gene: .
CDR3 DNA: TGTGCCAGCAGACGACTGGATTCCGGGGAGCTGTTTTTT
CDR3 protein: CASRRLDSGELFF

CDR3 length: 16
clone size: .
V gene: TRBV18
J gene: TRBJ1-1
D gene: TRBD1
CDR3 DNA: TGTGCCAGCTCACCACAAGGACAGGGATTGGGTACTGAAGCTTTCTTT
CDR3 protein: CASSPQGQGLGTEAFF

CDR3 length: 15
clone size: .
V gene: TRBV5-1
J gene: TRBJ2-7
D gene: .
CDR3 DNA: TGCGCCAGCAGCTTGTACGTCATGAGCTCCTACGAGCAGTACTTC
CDR3 protein: CASSLYVMSSYEQYF

CDR3 length: 12
clone size: .
V gene: TRBV12-3/TRBV12-4
J gene: TRBJ1-4
D gene: TRBD1
CDR3 DNA: TGTGCCAGCAGTGGACAGGGATTAAAACTGTTTTTT
CDR3 protein: CASSGQGLKLFF

CDR3 length: 19
clone size: .
V gene: TRBV6-2/TRBV6-3
J gene: TRBJ2-1
D gene: TRBD2
CDR3 DNA: TGTGCCAGCAGTTACATTCCTAGCGGGAGGGCTGGTCGTCGGAATGAGCAGTTCTTC
CDR3 protein: CASSYIPSGRAGRRNEQFF

CDR3 length: 15
clone size: .
V gene: TRBV27
J gene: TRBJ1-6
D gene: .
CDR3 DNA: TGTGCCAGCAGTTATTTGTGGGGAGGTAATTCACCCCTCCACTTT
CDR3 protein: CASSYLWGGNSPLHF

CDR3 length: 14
clone size: .
V gene: TRBV24-1
J gene: TRBJ2-7
D gene: .
CDR3 DNA: TGTGCCACCAGTGGGCCCTCAGGGGACTACGAGCAGTACTTC
CDR3 protein: CATSGPSGDYEQYF

CDR3 length: 12
clone size: .
V gene: TRBV29-1
J gene: TRBJ2-1
D gene: TRBD1
CDR3 DNA: TGCAGCGTGGCTGGACAGGGGAATGAGCAGTTCTTC
CDR3 protein: CSVAGQGNEQFF

CDR3 length: 11
clone size: .
V gene: TRBV14
J gene: TRBJ2-5
D gene: .
CDR3 DNA: TGTGCCAGCAGCCAAGCGGAGACCCAGTACTTC
CDR3 protein: CASSQAETQYF

CDR3 length: 15
clone size: .
V gene: TRBV14
J gene: TRBJ1-1
D gene: .
CDR3 DNA: TGTGCCAGCAGCCAAAGGCTGGGGAGGAACACTGAAGCTTTCTTT
CDR3 protein: CASSQRLGRNTEAFF

CDR3 length: 15
clone size: few
V gene: TRBV7-2
J gene: TRBJ2-7
D gene: TRBD1
CDR3 DNA: TGTGCCAGCAGGCGAACAGGGGGCGTGACGTACGAGCAGTACTTC
CDR3 protein: CASRRTGGVTYEQYF

CDR3 length: 18
clone size: once
V gene: TRBV5-1
J gene: TRBJ1-1
D gene: TRBD1
CDR3 DNA: TGCGCCAGCAGCCCCCAAGGACAGGGGTCGTTGGGAGGTACTGAAGCTTTCTTT
CDR3 protein: CASSPQGQGSLGGTEAFF

CDR3 length: 16
clone size: .
V gene: TRBV6-1
J gene: TRBJ2-1
D gene: TRBD2
CDR3 DNA: TGTGCCAGCAGTGTTAGCGGGAGGTTCTCCTACAATGAGCAGTTCTTC
CDR3 protein: CASSVSGRFSYNEQFF

CDR3 length: 13
clone size: .
V gene: TRBV30
J gene: TRBJ1-5
D gene: .
CDR3 DNA: TGTGCCTGGAGCGCCGGGGATTATCAGCCCCAGCATTTT
CDR3 protein: CAWSAGDYQPQHF

CDR3 length: 20
clone size: .
V gene: TRBV10-3
J gene: TRBJ2-1
D gene: TRBD2
CDR3 DNA: TGTGCCATCAGTCGTAGAGGCGCTAGCGGGAGTGGGATCTCCTACAATGAGCAGTTCTTC
CDR3 protein: CAISRRGASGSGISYNEQFF